The T cell receptor (beta chain) under discussion was sequenced for a study of control samples from healthy donors and cancer patients. Repertoires were generated with immunoSEQ multiplex PCR, while TCRdb's copy carries only in-frame clones and drops some. The table lists about 180,000 clones, nearly 90% of them singletons, with roughly 1.3% in the top ten. Germline V gene data show CDR1 as SNHLY and CDR2 as FYNNEI. V shed 6 bases, J shed 1 base, and the junction held 5 bases outside the gene matches. The CDR3 contains 15 residues. This clonotype was obtained from a woman in her forties or fifties in good health. The material sequenced was blood. J is TRBJ1-5 and V is TRBV2; 8 bases are shared with TRBD1. CDR3 in amino acids: CASSWTGKSNQPQHF. In DNA, the CDR3 is TGTGCCAGCAGCTGGACAGGGAAGAGCAATCAGCCCCAGCATTTT.